Given below is one T cell receptor beta chain in context. What it recognizes is unknown. Per the germline V gene, CDR1 is MNHEY and CDR2 is SVGAGI. J was trimmed by 8 bases and V by 8 bases; bases with no gene match: 8. CDR3 size: 13 residues. Treatment specified: over 15 received Ad26.COV2.S at low or high dose, single or two shots; roughly 5 received placebo; per-sample allocation not given. Sampling occurred on day 63 after the first vaccine or placebo injection. These data come from a study of Ad26.COV2.S vaccination and SARS-CoV-2 variants. Study context: Ad26.COV2.S shots went into the muscle once or twice, 56 days apart.

Repertoires were generated with immunoSEQ multiplex PCR, while TCRdb's copy carries only in-frame clones and drops some. The sample gives about half a million clones, about 89% of which show up once; 1.7% is in the top ten. Study-level findings and limits: The TCR breadth and depth analyses may have understated or missed part of the total T cell responses. For non-spike TCRs, breadth in vaccine recipients resembled that in placebo recipients.

This clonotype originated in a person aged 18 to 59 who received the Ad26.COV2.S COVID-19 vaccine or a placebo. The sample was peripheral blood, taken in a trial of Ad26.COV2.S vaccine versus placebo. The chain uses TRBV6-5 and TRBJ2-1; 8 nucleotides agree with TRBD2. In DNA form, the CDR3 reads TGTGCCAGCCAGCGGGAGAATATAGATGAGCAGTTCTTC. It translates to CASQRENIDEQFF.